Given below is one T cell receptor (beta chain) in context. The target antigen is unknown. These data are taken from a study of spatial heterogeneity in lung cancer. About the study: Detection of beta-chain sequences consistently exceeded that of alpha-chain sequences.

This CDR3 is 11 amino acids long. Germline CDR1 reads SGHDT; CDR2 reads YYEEEE. Trimming stripped 4 bases from V and 4 bases from J, with 5 bases between. A unique molecular identifier was carried by every single TCR cDNA molecule. TCRdb reprocessed the 5' RACE reads via MiXCR and lists one record per CDR3 protein. The data contain roughly 48,000 distinct CDR3 sequences, around 11% of them singletons. Study-wide findings and caveats: TCRs found ubiquitously expanded in tumor appeared in blood more at resection than at follow-up.

Time point here: sample taken at primary tumor resection. Whole RNA came from tumor, nontumor lung or frozen PBMC and was sequenced without being sorted. Samples were donated by 72 untreated early-stage non-small cell lung cancer patients. The chain carries TRBV5-6 and TRBJ2-5; D is ambiguous. This TCR was recovered from a female donor with early-stage non-small cell lung cancer. The specimen was PBMCs, collected at surgery. For the CDR3, the DNA is TGTGCCAGCAGCCAGAGAGAGACCCAGTACTTC. Translating it yields CASSQRETQYF.